The rows below give T cell receptor beta chains drawn from one sample of a study of cytomegalovirus exposure and HLA in healthy donors. Libraries were prepared by immunoSEQ multiplex PCR; TCRdb keeps only in-frame clonotypes and omits some of them. The sample holds approximately 110,000 clones, approximately 82% seen once. The source material was PBMCs. The receptor set was obtained from a man aged 25 to 40 in good health and CMV-seropositive. Both conserved end residues are part of each CDR3. The order of the fields is D gene, J gene, clone size, V gene, CDR3 DNA, CDR3 protein. A D gene is named only where the DNA matches it firmly. The listing skips clone size in some rows; elsewhere it reads once, few, many or a size class.

>NA|TRBJ1-4|NA|TRBV5-5
TGTGCCAGCGCCCCAGGGCCGGGACAAGGAAATGAAAAACTGTTTTTT
CASAPGPGQGNEKLFF
>NA|TRBJ2-3|few|TRBV4-2
TGTGCCAGCAGCACTACGGGAGAGTACTCCAGTACGCAGTATTTT
CASSTTGEYSSTQYF
>NA|TRBJ1-2|NA|TRBV6-5
TGTGCCAGCAGTTATTACAGGAGAGAGGGCTACACCTTC
CASSYYRREGYTF
>TRBD1|TRBJ2-5|NA|TRBV5-1
TGCGCCAGCAGCCTCCGAGAGACAGGGGGCGCGGAGACCCAGTACTTC
CASSLRETGGAETQYF
>TRBD2|TRBJ2-3|NA|TRBV9
TGTGCCAGCAGCGTAGCCCGAACTAGCGGTCTCACAGATACGCAGTATTTT
CASSVARTSGLTDTQYF
>TRBD1|TRBJ1-1|once|TRBV5-1
TGCGCCAGCAGCCTTTTGACAGGGGGCAGCATGAACACTGAAGCTTTCTTT
CASSLLTGGSMNTEAFF
>NA|TRBJ1-1|NA|TRBV7-9
TGTGCCAGCAGCTTAGCCCCAGAGAACACTGAAGCTTTCTTT
CASSLAPENTEAFF
>TRBD2|TRBJ2-7|NA|TRBV6-6
TGTGCCAGCAGCCTGACTAGCGGGGCTTCCTACGAGCAGTACTTC
CASSLTSGASYEQYF
>NA|TRBJ2-2|NA|TRBV29-1
TGCAGCGTTCAGTCGAACACCGGGGAGCTGTTTTTT
CSVQSNTGELFF
>TRBD1|TRBJ1-6|once|TRBV7-2
TGTGCCAGCAGTCGGCTGACAGGGAATTCACCCCTCCACTTT
CASSRLTGNSPLHF
>NA|TRBJ2-7|NA|TRBV29-1
TGCAGCGTTGAATCCCACAGGGCTGGCGAGCAGTACTTC
CSVESHRAGEQYF
>TRBD2|TRBJ2-2|NA|TRBV15
TGTGCCACCAGCAGACAGAGCGGGAGTACCTACACCGGGGAGCTGTTTTTT
CATSRQSGSTYTGELFF
>TRBD2|TRBJ2-3|NA|TRBV4-1
TGCGCCAGCAGCCAATTTTTAACTAGCGGGACTTTTGATACGCAGTATTTT
CASSQFLTSGTFDTQYF
>NA|TRBJ2-5|few|TRBV21-1
TGTGCCGACGCCCTCAGGGCTTACCAAGAGACCCAGTACTTC
CADALRAYQETQYF
>NA|TRBJ1-1|once|TRBV7-3
TGTGCCAGCAGCTTAAAAGGGGTCGGGAACACTGAAGCTTTCTTT
CASSLKGVGNTEAFF
>TRBD1|TRBJ2-3|NA|TRBV5-6
TGTGCCAGCAGCTTAGGGGGCCTTAGCACAGATACGCAGTATTTT
CASSLGGLSTDTQYF
>NA|TRBJ1-5|NA|TRBV7-9
TGTGCCAGCAGCTTAGAGATAGGGGTTAGTCAGCCCCAGCATTTT
CASSLEIGVSQPQHF
>NA|TRBJ1-1|NA|TRBV5-1
TGCGCCAGCAGCTTGGGGGTAGACATGAACACTGAAGCTTTCTTT
CASSLGVDMNTEAFF
>NA|TRBJ2-2|NA|TRBV7-9
TGTGCCAGCAGCTTACTACAGGGACCCGGGGAGCTGTTTTTT
CASSLLQGPGELFF
>NA|TRBJ2-3|NA|TRBV7-2
TGTGCCAGCAGCTTAGGGTTGTCCGGGGGGCCAGATACGCAGTATTTT
CASSLGLSGGPDTQYF
>TRBD1|TRBJ1-2|NA|TRBV5-1
TGCGCCAGCAGCTTGTCACTGGACAGGCGGAACTATGGCTACACCTTC
CASSLSLDRRNYGYTF
>NA|TRBJ1-2|NA|TRBV10-2
TGCGCCAGCTTACCCTCTCGGACAGAGTTCGGCTACACCTTC
CASLPSRTEFGYTF
>TRBD1|TRBJ2-2|NA|TRBV5-1
TGCGCCAGCACCCTTCAGGGGGCGAACACCGGGGAGCTGTTTTTT
CASTLQGANTGELFF
>NA|TRBJ1-1|NA|TRBV14
TGTGCCAGCAGTGACTCGACCCGGGGGGTGAACACTGAAGCTTTCTTT
CASSDSTRGVNTEAFF
>TRBD2|TRBJ2-6|NA|TRBV6-1
TGTGCCAGCAGTGAAGCCGGGACTAGCGGCTCTGGGGCCAACGTCCTGACTTTC
CASSEAGTSGSGANVLTF